This entry describes one T cell receptor (beta chain). The junction and the germline gene differ at one end; a read error may be behind it. The record originates from a study of T-cell reconstitution after alpha-beta-depleted transplantation in children. Unique molecular identifiers featured in how the TCRbeta library was prepared. TCRdb used MiXCR to reprocess the PCR reads, holding one entry per CDR3 protein. The sample consists of around 680,000 distinct CDR3 sequences, roughly 17% of them appearing once. The CDR3 sequence is 14 residues long. Per the germline V gene, CDR1 is SGHTA and CDR2 is FQGNSA.

The TCR was taken from a human donor who donated a stem cell graft to a child with acute myeloid leukemia. The rearrangement links TRBV7-2 to TRBJ2-5; possibly TRBD1 for D (6 bases). Sequencing was performed on PBMCs from the stem cell graft donor, taken from the stem cell graft. The CDR3, as DNA: TGTGCCAGCAAGGCAGGCTTTGCAGGGGAGACCCTGTACTTC. Protein sequence: CASKAGFAGETLYF.